The T cell receptor beta chain described here comes from a study of technical replicates of blood from a handful of donors. Sequencing used immunoSEQ multiplex PCR; TCRdb keeps in-frame clones, though not all of them. The sample includes around 12,000 clones, around 93% of them seen just once. Per the germline V gene, CDR1 is MNHNS and CDR2 is SASEGT. Trimming at V came to 10 bases and at J to 3 bases, leaving 5 bases not matched to a gene. This CDR3 has 12 amino acids. The TCR was taken from a human donor in good health. The chain joins TRBV6-1 to TRBJ1-2; TRBD1 aligns across 7 bases. Sequenced material: PBMCs. For the CDR3, the DNA is TGTGCCACCCGGGACAGTCACTATGGCTACACCTTC. It translates to CATRDSHYGYTF.